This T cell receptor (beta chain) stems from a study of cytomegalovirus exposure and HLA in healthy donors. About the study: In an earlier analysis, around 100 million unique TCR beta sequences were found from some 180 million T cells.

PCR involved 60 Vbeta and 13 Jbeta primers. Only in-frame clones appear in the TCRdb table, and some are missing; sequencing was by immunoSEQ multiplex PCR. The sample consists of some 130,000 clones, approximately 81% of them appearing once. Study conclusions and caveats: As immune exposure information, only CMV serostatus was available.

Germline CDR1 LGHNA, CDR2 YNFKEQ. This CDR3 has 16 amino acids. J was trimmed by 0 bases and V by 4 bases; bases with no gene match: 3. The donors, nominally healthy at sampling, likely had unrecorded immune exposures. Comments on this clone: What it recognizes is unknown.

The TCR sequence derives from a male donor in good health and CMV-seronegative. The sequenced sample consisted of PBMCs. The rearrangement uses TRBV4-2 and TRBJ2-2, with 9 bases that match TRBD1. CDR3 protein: CASSPRTGANTGELFF. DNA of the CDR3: TGTGCCAGCAGCCCCAGGACAGGGGCGAACACCGGGGAGCTGTTTTTT.